Listed here are 24 T cell receptor beta chains from one sample, sequenced in a study of T cell changes during pregnancy in multiple sclerosis. Repertoires were generated with immunoSEQ multiplex PCR, while TCRdb's copy carries only in-frame clones and drops some. The repertoire holds some 70,000 clones, with around 90% as singletons. The input for sequencing was peripheral blood, taken in the second trimester of pregnancy. Receptors were obtained from a female donor in good health, enrolled as a control in a pregnancy study.

The gene calls are TRBV7-9 and TRBJ2-1; 11 bases line up with TRBD2. The CDR3 consists of 18 residues. From germline, CDR1 is SEHNR and CDR2 FQNEAQ (reference sequence). With 0 bases clipped from V and 4 bases from J, the junction kept 8 bases outside the gene matches. CDR3 region: CASSLAGLAGGFYNEQFF. CDR3 sequence (DNA): TGTGCCAGCAGCTTAGCGGGGCTAGCGGGGGGATTTTACAATGAGCAGTTCTTC.

The chain joins TRBV7-6 to TRBJ2-1; possible D gene TRBD2, 6 bases. The germline V and J ends were trimmed by 4 bases and 8 bases, with 15 bases remaining between them. This CDR3 comprises 14 residues. Germline lookup yields CDR1 SGHVS and CDR2 FNYEAQ. CDR3 loop: CASSSWAGTDEQFF. The CDR3 nucleotides read TGTGCCAGCAGCTCCTGGGCGGGGACTGATGAGCAGTTCTTC.

J is TRBJ2-7 and V is TRBV7-2; a possible D gene is TRBD1 (6 bases). Germline V gene lookup returns CDR1 SGHTA and CDR2 FQGNSA. V lost 4 bases and J lost 6, with 16 bases in between. The CDR3 length is 14 residues. CDR3 DNA sequence: TGTGCCAGCAGCTCTCAGGGGACCAGGGGCGAGCAGTACTTC. Protein sequence: CASSSQGTRGEQYF. The variable domain in full, completed from reference TRBV7-2 and TRBJ2-7, reads GAGVSQSPSNKVTEKGKDVELRCDPISGHTALYWYRQSLGQGLEFLIYFQGNSAPDKSGLPSDRFSAERTGGSVSTLTIQRTQQEDSAVYLCASSSQGTRGEQYFGPGTRLTVT.

The chain recombines TRBV6-6 with TRBJ2-7; 8 bases are shared with TRBD1. Trimming took 0 bases from V and 2 from J; bases not matched to a gene: 0. Germline-derived CDR1 and CDR2 are MNHNY and SVGAGI (reference sequence). This CDR3 is built from 14 residues. The CDR3 sequence: CASSYSDRAYEQYF. CDR3 coding DNA: TGTGCCAGCAGTTACTCGGACAGGGCCTACGAGCAGTACTTC.

This chain connects TRBV28 to TRBJ2-3; 15 bases map to TRBD2. This CDR3 region has 17 residues. The V and J ends lost 4 bases and 1 base, in that order; junction bases with no gene match: 3. Germline CDR1 is MDHEN and CDR2 is SYDVKM. CDR3 in amino acids: CASSSGTSGGRTDTQYF. The CDR3 DNA reads as TGTGCCAGCAGTTCAGGGACTAGCGGGGGGCGCACAGATACGCAGTATTTT.

The J gene is TRBJ2-1, the V gene TRBV29-1, with D possibly matching TRBD2 (6 bases). Trimming took 4 bases from V and 6 from J, leaving 10 bases between them. The CDR3 length is 12 residues. From germline, CDR1 is SQVTM and CDR2 ANQGSEA. CDR3 loop: CSVVRGGNEQFF. The DNA for the CDR3 is TGCAGCGTTGTAAGGGGAGGCAATGAGCAGTTCTTC.

This clone was seen a few times. The chain has TRBV19 and TRBJ1-1, with TRBD1 as a possible D gene (6 bases). Germline V CDR1 and CDR2: LNHDA, SQIVND (reference sequence). Trimming cost V 5 bases and J 10 bases, with 20 bases left between them. This CDR3 region has 14 residues. DNA for the CDR3: TGTGCCAGTAGTGCGGGGGGACAACTATCCGGAGCTTTCTTT. Protein sequence: CASSAGGQLSGAFF.

This sequence joins TRBV30 and TRBJ2-7; 8 bases are shared with TRBD2. The V and J ends lost 2 bases and 0 bases, in that order; junction bases with no gene match: 12. This CDR3 is built from 17 residues. Germline V lookup: CDR1 GTSNPN, CDR2 SVGIG (reference sequence). The CDR3: CAWSLSRGGGLSYEQYF. The CDR3 DNA reads TGTGCCTGGAGTCTCTCTCGGGGGGGAGGGCTCTCCTACGAGCAGTACTTC.

This clone was found once. The chain links TRBV7-9 to TRBJ2-7; 7 nucleotides match TRBD1. Germline V gene data show CDR1 as SEHNR and CDR2 as FQNEAQ (reference sequence). The CDR3 contains 14 residues. Trimming removed 5 bases from V and 4 bases from J; junction bases left unmatched: 8. The CDR3 DNA sequence: TGTGCCAGCAGCCCGCGGACAGGAGAATACGAGCAGTACTTC. It encodes CASSPRTGEYEQYF. Full variable domain (remainder filled in from reference TRBV7-9 and TRBJ2-7): DTGVSQNPRHKITKRGQNVTFRCDPISEHNRLYWYRQTLGQGPEFLTYFQNEAQLEKSRLLSDRFSAERPKGSFSTLEIQRTEQGDSAMYLCASSPRTGEYEQYFGPGTRLTVT.

The sample holds a few counts of this clone. This chain links TRBV9 with TRBJ2-2; 8 nucleotides line up with TRBD2. The germline V gene has CDR1 SGDLS and CDR2 YYNGEE. V dropped 7 bases and J dropped 4; count of bases not matched to a gene: 15. This CDR3 has 17 amino acids. CDR3 residues: CASRGGLGLAATGELFF. The CDR3 nucleotides read TGTGCCAGCCGGGGGGGTCTTGGACTAGCCGCCACCGGGGAGCTGTTTTTT.

This clone came up many times. This chain joins TRBV4-2 and TRBJ1-1, with D maybe TRBD1 (5 bases). Germline V lookup: CDR1 LGHNA, CDR2 YNFKEQ. CDR3 length: 14 amino acids. V lost 1 base and J lost 1, with 7 bases in between. In DNA, the CDR3 is TGTGCCAGCAGCCAAGGGGGGGAGAACACTGAAGCTTTCTTT. The encoded protein is CASSQGGENTEAFF.

This clone was recorded once. The chain links TRBV6-1 to TRBJ2-5; 10 nucleotides match TRBD1. The CDR3 covers 15 residues. Per the germline V gene, CDR1 is MNHNS and CDR2 is SASEGT. V shed 5 bases and J 5 bases; nucleotides not matched to a gene: 8. The CDR3 DNA reads TGTGCCAGCAGTTTCGGGACAGGGGCGAGCGAGACCCAGTACTTC. It codes for CASSFGTGASETQYF.

The genes are TRBV25-1 and TRBJ2-7, with a tentative D call TRBD2 (5 bases). CDR3 length equals 12 residues. The V end lost 4 bases, the J end lost 2 bases, and 6 bases lay between the germline ends. Germline CDR1 reads MGHDK; CDR2 reads SYGVNS. The CDR3 loop reads CASSGETYEQYF. In DNA form, the CDR3 reads TGTGCCAGCAGTGGGGAGACCTACGAGCAGTACTTC.

The V gene is TRBV7-9, the J gene TRBJ2-5; no clear D gene. The V end lost 5 bases, the J end lost 3 bases, and 22 bases lay between the germline ends. From germline, CDR1 is SEHNR and CDR2 FQNEAQ (reference sequence). CDR3 size: 17 residues. CDR3 sequence reads: CASSPLNARRSKETQYF. CDR3 nucleotide sequence: TGTGCCAGCAGCCCACTTAACGCGAGAAGGAGTAAAGAGACCCAGTACTTC.

V usage is TRBV7-3 and J usage is TRBJ2-5; TRBD2 matches at 12 bases. CDR1 is SGHTA, CDR2 FQGTGA, per germline. The CDR3 runs to 18 residues. Trimming took 1 base from V and 3 from J; bases not matched to a gene: 9. In nucleotides, the CDR3 is TGTGCCAGCAGCTTAAAAGGCCGGACTAGCGGGGAGGAAGAGACCCAGTACTTC. Translated: CASSLKGRTSGEEETQYF.

The V and J genes are TRBV2 and TRBJ2-5; tentative D call: TRBD1 (8 bases). Germline lookup yields CDR1 SNHLY and CDR2 FYNNEI. The CDR3 loop spans 16 amino acids. Trimming took off 7 bases at V and 2 bases at J, with 20 bases between the two ends. The CDR3 bases are TGTGCCAGCAAATCACAGGGGGGGACAGGTCAAGAGACCCAGTACTTC. Amino acid sequence: CASKSQGGTGQETQYF.

The genes are TRBV18 and TRBJ2-5, with a possible D match to TRBD1 (5 bases). V was shortened by 5 bases and J by 0 bases, with 10 bases between the two germline ends. Germline loops: CDR1 KGHSH, CDR2 LQKENI. The CDR3 contains 14 residues. DNA for the CDR3: TGTGCCAGCTCATCTCAGGGATACCAAGAGACCCAGTACTTC. Its protein product is CASSSQGYQETQYF.

The chain employs TRBV7-2 and TRBJ2-1, with D perhaps TRBD1 (5 bases). The V end lost 2 bases, the J end lost 4 bases, and 12 bases lay between the germline ends. Germline CDR1 and CDR2: SGHTA and FQGNSA. CDR3 length: 15 amino acids. The CDR3 coding sequence is TGTGCCAGCAGCTTACAGGGAAAACTATACAATGAGCAGTTCTTC. As protein: CASSLQGKLYNEQFF.

The gene calls are TRBV15 and TRBJ1-5; 8 bases fit TRBD1. The CDR3 covers 17 residues. Germline V CDR1 and CDR2: LNHNV, YYDKDF (reference sequence). V trimming: 0 bases; J trimming: 5 bases; junction bases outside the gene matches: 9. The CDR3 nucleotides are TGTGCCACCAGCAGAGATCGAGGGGGACAGGCCGATCAGCCCCAGCATTTT. This encodes CATSRDRGGQADQPQHF.

The rearrangement uses TRBV4-3 and TRBJ2-7; possibly TRBD2 for D (6 bases). V was trimmed by 0 bases and J by 6 bases, leaving 9 bases between them. Germline CDR1 reads LGHNA; CDR2 reads YSLEER. CDR3 size: 13 residues. Here the CDR3 DNA reads TGCGCCAGCAGCCAAGATATGCGGGGCGAGCAGTACTTC. This translates into CASSQDMRGEQYF.

CDR3: CASSHRTGFPLHF. CDR3 DNA: TGTGCCAGCAGCCATCGGACAGGCTTTCCCCTCCACTTT. The chain employs TRBV14 and TRBJ1-6; TRBD1 matches 7 bases. Germline CDR1 reads SGHDN; CDR2 reads FVKESK. The CDR3 runs 13 residues. The V and J ends lost 3 bases and 13 bases, in that order; junction bases with no gene match: 6.

DNA of the CDR3: TGTGCCAGCAGTTTCTCGGGACAGAGTATGGGTGGCTACACCTTC. Protein sequence: CASSFSGQSMGGYTF. This chain uses TRBV27 with TRBJ1-2; 7 nucleotides agree with TRBD1. Trimming at V came to 3 bases and at J to 7 bases, leaving 11 bases not matched to a gene. Germline CDR1 and CDR2: MNHEY and SMNVEV (reference sequence). This CDR3 has 15 residues.

The chain uses TRBV2 and TRBJ2-5; TRBD1 agrees at 10 bases. The J call may be wrong; the DNA end is better matched by TRBJ2-7. Germline assignment: CDR1 SNHLY and CDR2 FYNNEI. CDR3 size: 14 residues. In DNA form, the CDR3 reads TGTGCCAGCAGGGGGGACAGGGGCTTCTACGAGCAGTACTTC. It yields the protein CASRGDRGFYEQYF.

The genes are TRBV6-5 and TRBJ1-4, with D possibly being TRBD1 (5 bases). The germline V and J ends were trimmed by 2 bases and 0 bases, with 10 bases remaining between them. CDR3 length: 16 residues. Germline values: CDR1 MNHEY, CDR2 SVGAGI. The chain's CDR3 is CASSYRGGATNEKLFF. CDR3 nucleotide sequence: TGTGCCAGCAGTTACCGGGGAGGGGCAACTAATGAAAAACTGTTTTTT.